Detailed here is one T cell receptor beta chain. This clonotype was detected ten times or more. No antigen is known for it. Base qualities are missing; no much larger clone stands one base away. This sample is drawn from a study of prognosis after radiotherapy for stage I lung cancer (dated by TCRdb to the early 2020s). In the study overall: Between early 2018 and January 2019, nineteen patients with stage I NSCLC were enrolled in Nanjing, China. Some 15 patients had newly diagnosed primary stage I lung tumors, and five had oligometastatic NSCLC after surgical resection of the primary tumor. All patients were regarded as medically inoperable, because of comorbidities in more than 10 patients and refusal of surgery in six or seven patients. The cohort comprised 13 men and several women with a median age of nearly 75 years, ranging from roughly 53 to 85 years. Squamous cell carcinoma histology was identified in 7 or 8 patients, and adenocarcinoma histology was identified in twelve patients. Image-guided IMRT or VMAT was used to deliver SBRT in 3 to 5 fractions at a biologically effective dose of at least 100 Gy. Concurrent therapy was not administered to any patient alongside SBRT. Distant metastases were developed by four of the 19 patients after SBRT, at a median of 7 months, whereas no significant progression was observed in the other 15 patients. Peripheral blood TCR beta repertoires were profiled in stage I NSCLC patients before and after stereotactic body radiotherapy, and the study then linked these repertoires to distant failure. A total of roughly 38 blood samples from some 20 patients were sequenced, with one sample obtained before and one obtained after SBRT for each patient. The study at large found these results: Tumor specificity of expanded TCR clones was not determined. Differences in TRBV and TRBJ usage frequencies by metastasis status were reportedly observed in two V genes at baseline and in roughly 9 V and two J genes after SBRT. After SBRT, the number of unique TCR clones decreased (median roughly 10,000 before versus some 6,900 after; Wilcoxon paired P=0.011). The study was limited by its small cohort and short follow-up, and the findings require independent validation. Post-SBRT Shannon entropy and its change from baseline were lower in patients who developed distant metastases; baseline Shannon entropy was not associated with metastases. No adjustment for multiple comparisons was applied to any of the reported P values.

A history of other malignancies or of prior chemotherapy or radiotherapy was absent in all patients, and node-negative disease was shown on CT and PET/CT in all patients. At each of two time points, roughly 6 milliliters of peripheral venous blood were collected in EDTA tubes. Ficoll-Paque Plus density-gradient centrifugation was used to isolate PBMCs. Right after collection, samples were placed at -80 degrees C and kept there until analysis. Two rounds of multiplex PCR were performed to amplify the TCR beta CDR3 region from genomic DNA. The first PCR round used primers specific to each TRBV and TRBJ gene, and the primer sequences were filed in Chinese patent CN105087789A. Universal primers were used in the second round of PCR. The Roche High Pure PCR Template Preparation Kit was used to extract genomic DNA from frozen PBMCs. The libraries underwent paired-end sequencing with 151 bp reads on an Illumina HiSeq 3000. In the paper's pipeline: Raw reads lacking the multiplex PCR primer sequences were removed with CutAdapt. High-quality paired reads were merged into contigs with PEAR. MiXCR assigned TRB V, D and J gene segments to each contig by aligning to reference sequences. CDR3 sequences were clustered by base quality and sequence similarity to remove sequencing errors. Diversity was measured as Shannon entropy normalized by the natural log of productive TCR sequence number. To get clonality, Shannon entropy was divided by the natural log of the number of unique clonotypes, and that result was subtracted from one. Progression-free survival cut-offs for repertoire metrics were chosen using the Youden index of ROC curves, with analyses run in R 3.5.3. Using fastp at Q25 and MiXCR, TCRdb reprocessed the public reads and kept productive beta chains. Every CDR3 protein is listed once, alongside the most common genes and DNA of its rows. V and J calls and clone size were set by TCRdb, not the authors. Here the sample has fewer than 25,000 distinct CDR3 sequences; around 37% occur a single time. Jointly, the top ten make up approximately 50% of the sample.

This sample comprised PBMCs, obtained before or after stereotactic body radiation therapy (not recorded which). This clonotype was sampled from a donor over 45 with non-small cell lung cancer.

The CDR3 reads as follows: CASSHEWEGNRVEGKNIQYF. Read as DNA, the sequence is TGTGCCAGCAGCCACGAGTGGGAGGGGAACAGGGTGGAAGGCAAAAACATTCAGTACTTC. Recombination linked TRBV3-1 to TRBJ2-4; a tentative D match to TRBD2 spans 7 bases. Deletion took 3 bases off V and 3 bases off J, with a span of 27 bases between the germline ends. The germline V gene (reference sequence) supplies CDR1 LGHDT and CDR2 YNNKEL. There are 20 amino acids in the CDR3, from cysteine to phenylalanine inclusive. CDR3 DNA is the only sequence kept; it has 60 bases, read in frame from the first base.